Listed below are T cell receptor beta chains from one sample, sequenced in a study of cytomegalovirus exposure and HLA in healthy donors. Repertoires were generated with immunoSEQ multiplex PCR, while TCRdb's copy carries only in-frame clones and drops some. The table lists more than 100,000 clones, around 76% of them singletons. Sample: PBMCs. The receptors here all came from a man in his 60s in good health and CMV-seropositive. Both conserved end residues are part of each CDR3. The order of the fields is V gene, J gene, CDR3 protein.

>TRBV30|TRBJ1-5
CAWSVRQGSYSNQPQHF
>TRBV7-9|TRBJ2-5
CASSSRTGGQETQYF
>TRBV30|TRBJ2-2
CAWRASGRVYTGELFF
>TRBV10-3|TRBJ2-1
CAISEIGSAGGPYNEQFF
>TRBV2|TRBJ2-7
CASSTPKDRINYEQYF
>TRBV18|TRBJ2-5
CASSPRGTSGAGLKTQYF
>TRBV6-5|TRBJ2-7
CASSYGLAAVEQYF
>TRBV28|TRBJ1-2
CASRFGGDGGYTF
>TRBV10-2|TRBJ1-1
CASSQEGSRTEAFF
>TRBV2|TRBJ1-4
CASSAQGAGTNEKLFF
>TRBV6-4|TRBJ1-2
CASSATGGTGGYTF
>TRBV30|TRBJ1-6
CAWSVSAPSLHF
>TRBV30|TRBJ1-1
CAWRGRVTGGRGTEAFF
>TRBV10-3|TRBJ2-2
CAISGTKDSGELFF
>TRBV2|TRBJ1-1
CASTGQMNTEAFF
>TRBV5-5|TRBJ1-2
CASNRLSISLGQLYGYTF
>TRBV4-1|TRBJ1-1
CASSPPTGGTEAFF
>TRBV2|TRBJ1-6
CASSNTGTHSPLHF
>TRBV9|TRBJ2-2
CASSALAGARTGELFF
>TRBV9|TRBJ2-7
CASSVGTAYEQYF
>TRBV9|TRBJ1-2
CASSLTAGQTFFGYTF
>TRBV7-8|TRBJ2-5
CASSSYGQRQETQYF
>TRBV2|TRBJ1-4
CASSEVPGTGSNEKLFF
>TRBV28|TRBJ1-2
CASSKTGVHGYTF
>TRBV4-1|TRBJ2-7
CASSLGLAGGSEQYF
>TRBV18|TRBJ2-3
CASSPPGGGTVTDTQYF
>TRBV5-1|TRBJ2-2
CASSLGAGGTGELFF
>TRBV5-1|TRBJ2-2
CASSFSGGSNTGELFF
>TRBV6-1|TRBJ2-1
CASSVGTGGSYNEQFF
>TRBV19|TRBJ2-1
CASSDTYNEQFF
>TRBV27|TRBJ2-6
CASRDRSGVGANVLTF
>TRBV21-1|TRBJ1-5
CASSYRAYSNQPQHF
>TRBV4-2|TRBJ2-3
CASSSGGGRGGNTQYF
>TRBV6-1|TRBJ2-7
CASSEAQRGPYEQYF
>TRBV5-3|TRBJ2-2
CARSFPPLARWGTGELFF
>TRBV9|TRBJ2-5
CASSVDLPSREQYF
>TRBV5-1|TRBJ2-1
CASSLGPQGSEQFF
>TRBV7-6|TRBJ1-4
CASSFSPRGPIDGLFF
>TRBV28|TRBJ2-5
CASSLVGQGARETQYF
>TRBV19|TRBJ2-1
CASSIESRYEQFF
>TRBV18|TRBJ1-2
CASSPAYRYGYTF
>TRBV11-2|TRBJ1-6
CASSLGGARNSPLHF
>TRBV5-1|TRBJ2-7
CASSKVQGRNEQYF
>TRBV7-2|TRBJ1-1
CASSLGQLNTEAFF
>TRBV5-1|TRBJ2-1
CASSSPGLAGGGVYNEQFF
>TRBV12-5|TRBJ1-5
CASGLARQPQHF
>TRBV6-5|TRBJ1-2
CASSYGQNYGYTF
>TRBV28|TRBJ2-4
CASSTGGQGANIQYF
>TRBV4-2|TRBJ1-6
CASSQDALGGQGTSPLHF
>TRBV5-4|TRBJ2-3
CASSFRQPPTDTQYF
>TRBV6-6|TRBJ1-5
CASSSTDRGLDQPQHF
>TRBV6-5|TRBJ2-7
CASSPPGSYEQYF
>TRBV19|TRBJ1-1
CASRPGTRDTEAFF
>TRBV7-9|TRBJ1-2
CASSDERTGRNYGYTF
>TRBV7-9|TRBJ2-5
CASSFLRGQETQYF
>TRBV29-1|TRBJ2-5
CSVALTGIETQYF
>TRBV29-1|TRBJ1-1
CSVQLDSNPDTEAFF
>TRBV28|TRBJ2-5
CASSPRTGAQTQYF
>TRBV2|TRBJ2-7
CASNAGLSYEQYF
>TRBV5-4|TRBJ2-1
CASTDGTGRDDEQFF